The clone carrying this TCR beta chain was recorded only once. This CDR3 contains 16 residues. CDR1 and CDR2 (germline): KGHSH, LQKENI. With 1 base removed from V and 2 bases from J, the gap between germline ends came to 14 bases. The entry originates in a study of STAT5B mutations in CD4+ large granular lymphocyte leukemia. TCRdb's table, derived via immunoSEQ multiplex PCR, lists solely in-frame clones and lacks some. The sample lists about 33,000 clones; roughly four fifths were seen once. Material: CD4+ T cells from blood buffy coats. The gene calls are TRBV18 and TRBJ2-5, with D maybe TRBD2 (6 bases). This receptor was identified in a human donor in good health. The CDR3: CASSPRRGRVQETQYF. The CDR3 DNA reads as TGTGCCAGCTCACCACGGAGGGGACGAGTACAAGAGACCCAGTACTTC.